This T cell receptor (beta chain) came from a study of T cell responses to AZD1222 COVID-19 vaccine. Study conclusions and caveats: Among the donors, most were white British and more were female, and clonal diversity was possibly underestimated. Vaccine-associated CD4 TCRs spanned spike, dominant at 160-218 and 743-854.

On this clone itself: Its target is not known.

Repertoires were generated with immunoSEQ multiplex PCR, while TCRdb's copy carries only in-frame clones and drops some. Of approximately 100,000 clones listed, around 87% are singletons. The specimen was peripheral blood, collected 28 days after the second AZD1222 dose. The source of this sequence is an adult who received the AZD1222 COVID-19 vaccine.

The CDR3 nucleotides are TGTGCCAGCAGCCCGGGACAGGGAGCTAACTATGGCTACACCTTC. This gives the protein CASSPGQGANYGYTF. The chain carries TRBV3-1 (or the pseudogene TRBV3-2) and TRBJ1-2, with 9 bases identical to TRBD1. Germline V lookup: CDR1 LGHDT, CDR2 YNNKEL (reference sequence). J gave up 0 bases and V 4 bases, and 3 bases lay outside the gene matches. The CDR3 runs 15 residues.